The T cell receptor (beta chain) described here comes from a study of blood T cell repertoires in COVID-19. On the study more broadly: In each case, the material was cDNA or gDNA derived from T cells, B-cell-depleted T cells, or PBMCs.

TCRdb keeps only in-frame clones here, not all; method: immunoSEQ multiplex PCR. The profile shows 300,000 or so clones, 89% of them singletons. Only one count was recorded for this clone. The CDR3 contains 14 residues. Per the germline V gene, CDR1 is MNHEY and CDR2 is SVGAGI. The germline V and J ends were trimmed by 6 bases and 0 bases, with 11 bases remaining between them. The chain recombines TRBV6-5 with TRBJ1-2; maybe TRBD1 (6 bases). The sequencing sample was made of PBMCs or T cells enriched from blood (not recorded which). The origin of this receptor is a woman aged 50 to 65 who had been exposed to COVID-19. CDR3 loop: CASRRTAPNYGYTF. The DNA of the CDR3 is TGTGCCAGCAGGCGGACAGCCCCTAACTATGGCTACACCTTC.